The clone carrying this T cell receptor beta chain was recorded a few times. These data belong to a study of T cells after yellow fever vaccination. Per germline, CDR1 MGHDK and CDR2 SYGVNS. This CDR3 region has 15 residues. Trimming shortened V by 3 bases and J by 10 bases, and 20 bases separated the two germline ends. From the 5' RACE reads, TCRdb called clonotypes with MiXCR, one entry per CDR3 protein. The table records some 350,000 distinct CDR3 sequences, 7.5% to 9% of them present only once. This sequence was found in a man between 18 and 29 years old who received the YFV17D yellow fever vaccine. Sequenced material: PBMCs, taken on the day of the first yellow fever vaccination. The chain is built from TRBV25-1 and TRBJ2-3; D is possibly TRBD1 or TRBD2 (6 bases each). In DNA form, the CDR3 reads TGTGCCAGCAGTGAGTACGGGGGCCCGGCCTTGGCGCAGTATTTT. Translation: CASSEYGGPALAQYF. Full variable domain (rest looked up from reference TRBV25-1 and TRBJ2-3): EADIYQTPRYLVIGTGKKITLECSQTMGHDKMYWYQQDPGMELHLIHYSYGVNSTEKGDLSSESTVSRIRTEHFPLTLESARPSHTSQYLCASSEYGGPALAQYFGPGTRLTVL.